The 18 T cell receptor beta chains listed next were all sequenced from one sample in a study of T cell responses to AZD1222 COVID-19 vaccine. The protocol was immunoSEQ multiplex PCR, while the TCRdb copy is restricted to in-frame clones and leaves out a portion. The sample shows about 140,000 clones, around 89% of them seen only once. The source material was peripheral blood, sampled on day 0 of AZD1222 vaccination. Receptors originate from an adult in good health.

Here the CDR3 reads CASSYIWGDGYTF. The CDR3 region has the DNA TGTGCCAGCAGTTACATCTGGGGAGATGGCTACACCTTC. The chain is built from TRBV6-5 and TRBJ1-2; no firm D call. The CDR3 contains 13 residues. V was shortened by 2 bases and J by 6 bases, with 10 bases between the two germline ends. Germline V CDR1 and CDR2: MNHEY, SVGAGI.

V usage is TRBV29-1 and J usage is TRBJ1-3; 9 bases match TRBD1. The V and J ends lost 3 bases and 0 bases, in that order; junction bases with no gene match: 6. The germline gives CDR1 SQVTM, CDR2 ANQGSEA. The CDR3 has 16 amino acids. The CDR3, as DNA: TGCAGCGTTGACGGGAGGGGACAGGGCTCTGGAAACACCATATATTTT. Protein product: CSVDGRGQGSGNTIYF.

The CDR3 DNA reads TGTGCCAGTAGGCAGTACCCCTACGAGCAGTACTTC. Translation gives CASRQYPYEQYF. V gene TRBV19 combines with J gene TRBJ2-7; no clear D gene. Germline V CDR1 and CDR2: LNHDA, SQIVND (reference sequence). V lost 6 bases and J 2 bases, leaving 8 bases between the germline ends. This CDR3 is built from 12 residues.

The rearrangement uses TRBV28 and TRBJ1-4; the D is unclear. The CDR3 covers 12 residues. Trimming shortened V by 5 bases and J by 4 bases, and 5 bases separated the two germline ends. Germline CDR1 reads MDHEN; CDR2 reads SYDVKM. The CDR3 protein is CASSLSNEKLFF. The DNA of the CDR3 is TGTGCCAGCAGTCTGAGTAATGAAAAACTGTTTTTT.

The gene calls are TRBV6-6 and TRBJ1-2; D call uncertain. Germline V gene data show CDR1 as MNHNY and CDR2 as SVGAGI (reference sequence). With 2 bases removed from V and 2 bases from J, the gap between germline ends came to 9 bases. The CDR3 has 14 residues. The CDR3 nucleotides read TGTGCCAGCAGTTACGATAAGGTGAACTATGGCTACACCTTC. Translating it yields CASSYDKVNYGYTF.

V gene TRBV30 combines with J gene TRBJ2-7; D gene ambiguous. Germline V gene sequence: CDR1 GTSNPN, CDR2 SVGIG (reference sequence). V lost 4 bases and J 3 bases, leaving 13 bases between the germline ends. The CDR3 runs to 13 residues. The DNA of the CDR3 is TGTGCCTGGACCGGGCAACAGCTCTACGAGCAGTACTTC. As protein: CAWTGQQLYEQYF.

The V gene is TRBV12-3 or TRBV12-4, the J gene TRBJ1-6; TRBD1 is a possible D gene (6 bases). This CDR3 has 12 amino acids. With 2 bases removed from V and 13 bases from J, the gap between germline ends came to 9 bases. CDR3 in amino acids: CASSLNRVPLHF. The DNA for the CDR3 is TGTGCCAGCAGTTTAAACAGGGTCCCCCTCCACTTT.

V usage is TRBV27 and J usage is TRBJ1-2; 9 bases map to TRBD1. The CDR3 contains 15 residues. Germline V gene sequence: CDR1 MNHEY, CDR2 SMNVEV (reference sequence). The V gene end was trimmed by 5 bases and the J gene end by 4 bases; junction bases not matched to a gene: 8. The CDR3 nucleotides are TGTGCCAGCAGTCCTACAGGGGGCTCCGGCTATGGCTACACCTTC. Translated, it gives CASSPTGGSGYGYTF.

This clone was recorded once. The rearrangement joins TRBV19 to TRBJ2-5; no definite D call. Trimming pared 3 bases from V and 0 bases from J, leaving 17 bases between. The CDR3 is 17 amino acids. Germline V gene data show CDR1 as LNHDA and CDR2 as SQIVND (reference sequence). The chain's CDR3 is CASSIGYQRTYQETQYF. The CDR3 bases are TGTGCCAGTAGTATTGGGTACCAGCGCACGTACCAAGAGACCCAGTACTTC.

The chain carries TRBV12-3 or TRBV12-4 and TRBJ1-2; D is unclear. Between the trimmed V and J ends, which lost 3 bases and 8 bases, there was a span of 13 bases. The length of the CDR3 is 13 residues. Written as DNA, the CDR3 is TGTGCCAGCAGTTTTGGCCCTGGAGTCGGCTACACCTTC. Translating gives CASSFGPGVGYTF.

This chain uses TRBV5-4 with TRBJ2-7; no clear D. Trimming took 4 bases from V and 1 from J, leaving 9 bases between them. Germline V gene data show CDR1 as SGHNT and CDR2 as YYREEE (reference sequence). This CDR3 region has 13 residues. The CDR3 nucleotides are TGTGCCAGCAGCGCCCAAGCGTCCTACGAGCAGTACTTC. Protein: CASSAQASYEQYF.

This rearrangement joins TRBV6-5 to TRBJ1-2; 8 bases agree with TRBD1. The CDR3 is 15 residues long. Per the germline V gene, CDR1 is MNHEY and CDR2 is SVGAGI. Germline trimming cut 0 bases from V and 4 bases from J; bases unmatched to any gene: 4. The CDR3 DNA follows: TGTGCCAGCAGTTACTCTCGGGACAGGCCCTATGGCTACACCTTC. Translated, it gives CASSYSRDRPYGYTF.

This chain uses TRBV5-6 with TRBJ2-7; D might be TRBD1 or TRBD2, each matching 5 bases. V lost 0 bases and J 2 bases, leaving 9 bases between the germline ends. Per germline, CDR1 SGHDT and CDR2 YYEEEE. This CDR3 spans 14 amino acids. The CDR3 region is CASSLGGTTYEQYF. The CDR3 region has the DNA TGTGCCAGCAGCTTGGGTGGGACGACCTACGAGCAGTACTTC.

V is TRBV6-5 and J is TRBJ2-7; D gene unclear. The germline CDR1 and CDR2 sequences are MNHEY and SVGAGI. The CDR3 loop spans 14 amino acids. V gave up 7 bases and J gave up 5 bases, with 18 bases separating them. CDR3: CASTRYVWSHEQYF. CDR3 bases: TGTGCCAGCACCCGTTACGTCTGGAGCCACGAGCAGTACTTC.

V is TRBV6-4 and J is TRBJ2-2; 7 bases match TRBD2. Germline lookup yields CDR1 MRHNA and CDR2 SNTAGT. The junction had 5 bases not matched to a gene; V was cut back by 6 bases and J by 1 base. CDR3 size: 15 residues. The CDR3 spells CASSLTGGNTGELFF. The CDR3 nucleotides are TGTGCCAGCAGCCTTACGGGGGGGAACACCGGGGAGCTGTTTTTT.

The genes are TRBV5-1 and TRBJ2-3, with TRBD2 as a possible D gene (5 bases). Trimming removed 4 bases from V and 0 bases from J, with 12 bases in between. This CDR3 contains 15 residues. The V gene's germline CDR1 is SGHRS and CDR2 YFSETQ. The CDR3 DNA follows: TGCGCCAGCAGCCATCAAGCGGCTAGCACAGATACGCAGTATTTT. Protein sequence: CASSHQAASTDTQYF.

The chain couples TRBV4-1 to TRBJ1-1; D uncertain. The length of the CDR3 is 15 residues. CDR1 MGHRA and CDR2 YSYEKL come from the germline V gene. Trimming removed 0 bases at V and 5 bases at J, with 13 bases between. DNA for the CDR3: TGCGCCAGCAGCCAAGATTGGCGGGGAAAGACTGAAGCTTTCTTT. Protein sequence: CASSQDWRGKTEAFF.

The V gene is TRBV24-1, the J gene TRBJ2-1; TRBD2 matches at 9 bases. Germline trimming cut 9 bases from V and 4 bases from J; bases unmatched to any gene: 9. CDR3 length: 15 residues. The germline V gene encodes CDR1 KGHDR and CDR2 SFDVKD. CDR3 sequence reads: CATQSTSGLYNEQFF. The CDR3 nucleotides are TGTGCCACCCAATCGACTAGCGGCCTTTACAATGAGCAGTTCTTC.